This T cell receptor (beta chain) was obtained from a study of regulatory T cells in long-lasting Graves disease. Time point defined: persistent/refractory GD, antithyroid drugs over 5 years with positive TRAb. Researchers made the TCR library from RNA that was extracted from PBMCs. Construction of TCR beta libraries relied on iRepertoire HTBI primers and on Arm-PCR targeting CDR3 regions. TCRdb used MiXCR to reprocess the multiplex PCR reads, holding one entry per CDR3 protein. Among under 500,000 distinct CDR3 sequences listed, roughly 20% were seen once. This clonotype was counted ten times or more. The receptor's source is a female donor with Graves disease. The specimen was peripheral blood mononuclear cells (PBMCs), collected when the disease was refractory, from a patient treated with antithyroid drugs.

The CDR3 region is CASSGSVPPLHF. DNA of the CDR3: TGTGCCAGCAGTGGCAGTGTTCCACCCCTCCACTTT. The chain recombines TRBV28 with TRBJ1-6; D not certain. V lost 5 bases, J lost 11 bases, and 10 bases lay in between. The CDR3 runs to 12 residues. In germline, CDR1 is MDHEN, CDR2 SYDVKM.